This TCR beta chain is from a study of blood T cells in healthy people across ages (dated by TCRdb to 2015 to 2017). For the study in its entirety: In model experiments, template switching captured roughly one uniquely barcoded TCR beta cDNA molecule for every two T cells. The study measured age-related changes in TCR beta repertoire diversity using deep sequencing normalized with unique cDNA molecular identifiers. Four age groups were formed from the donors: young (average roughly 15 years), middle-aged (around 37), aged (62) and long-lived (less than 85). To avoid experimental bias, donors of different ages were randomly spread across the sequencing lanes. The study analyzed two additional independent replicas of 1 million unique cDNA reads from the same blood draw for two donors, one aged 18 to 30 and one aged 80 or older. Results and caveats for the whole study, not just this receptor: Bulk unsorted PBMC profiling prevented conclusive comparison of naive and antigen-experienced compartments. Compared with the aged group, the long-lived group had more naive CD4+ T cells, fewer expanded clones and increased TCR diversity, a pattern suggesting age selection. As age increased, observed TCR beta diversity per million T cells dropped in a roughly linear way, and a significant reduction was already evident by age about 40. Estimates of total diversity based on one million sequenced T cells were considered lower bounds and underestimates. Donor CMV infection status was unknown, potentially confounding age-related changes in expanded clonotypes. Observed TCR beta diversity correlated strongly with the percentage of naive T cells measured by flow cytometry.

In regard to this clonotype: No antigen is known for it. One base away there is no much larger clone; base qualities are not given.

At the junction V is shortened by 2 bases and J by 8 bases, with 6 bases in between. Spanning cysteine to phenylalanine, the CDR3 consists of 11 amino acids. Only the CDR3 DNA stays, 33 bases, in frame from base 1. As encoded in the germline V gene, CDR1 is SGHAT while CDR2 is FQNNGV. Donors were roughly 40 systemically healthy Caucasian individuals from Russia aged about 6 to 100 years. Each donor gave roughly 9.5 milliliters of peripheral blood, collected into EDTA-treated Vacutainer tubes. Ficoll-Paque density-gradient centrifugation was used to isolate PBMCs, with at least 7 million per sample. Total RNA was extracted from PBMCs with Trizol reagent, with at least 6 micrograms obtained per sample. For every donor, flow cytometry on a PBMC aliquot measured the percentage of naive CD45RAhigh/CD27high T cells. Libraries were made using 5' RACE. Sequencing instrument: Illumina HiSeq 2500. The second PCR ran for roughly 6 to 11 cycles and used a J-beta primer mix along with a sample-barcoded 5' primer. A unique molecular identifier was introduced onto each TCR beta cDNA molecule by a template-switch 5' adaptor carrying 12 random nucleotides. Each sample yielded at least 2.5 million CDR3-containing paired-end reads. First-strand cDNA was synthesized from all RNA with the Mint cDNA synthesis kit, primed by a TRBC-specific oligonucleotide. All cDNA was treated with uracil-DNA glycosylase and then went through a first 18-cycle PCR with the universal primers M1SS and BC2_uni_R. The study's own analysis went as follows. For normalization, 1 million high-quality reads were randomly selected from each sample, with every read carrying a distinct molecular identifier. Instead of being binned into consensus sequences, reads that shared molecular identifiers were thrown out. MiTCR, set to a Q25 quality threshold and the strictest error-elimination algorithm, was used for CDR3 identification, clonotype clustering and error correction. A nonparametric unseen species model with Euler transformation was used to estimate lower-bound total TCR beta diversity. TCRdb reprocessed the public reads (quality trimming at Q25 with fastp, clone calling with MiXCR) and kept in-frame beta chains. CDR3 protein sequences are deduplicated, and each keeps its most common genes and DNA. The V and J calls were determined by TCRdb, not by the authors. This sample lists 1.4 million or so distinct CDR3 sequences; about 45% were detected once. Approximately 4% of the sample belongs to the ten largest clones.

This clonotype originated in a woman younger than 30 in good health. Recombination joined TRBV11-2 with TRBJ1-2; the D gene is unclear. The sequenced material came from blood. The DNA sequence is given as TGTGCCAGCAGCTTAATCCGGGGCTACACCTTC. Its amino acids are CASSLIRGYTF.